This is a list of T cell receptor beta chains from one sample in a study of blood T cell repertoires in COVID-19. The table came from immunoSEQ multiplex PCR; TCRdb's copy has only in-frame clones and leaves some out. The top ten hold roughly 3.6% of the sample, which has around 320,000 clones, 85% to 95% seen once. The sample was PBMCs or T cells enriched from blood (not recorded which). The origin of the receptors is a woman aged 25 to 39 who had been exposed to COVID-19. Each CDR3 is given with its conserved first and last residue. A D gene is named only where the DNA matches it firmly. Size values are once, few and many counts, or a class for expanded clones, and some rows have none.

TRBV29-1	TRBJ1-3	NA	NA	CSVSGFSGNTIYF	TGCAGCGTTTCAGGTTTCTCTGGAAACACCATATATTTT
TRBV11-3	TRBJ1-3	TRBD1	NA	CASSHRGLGNTIYF	TGTGCCAGCAGCCACAGGGGGCTTGGAAACACCATATATTTT
TRBV3-1/TRBV3-2	TRBJ1-4	NA	once	CASSQGGGKLFF	TGTGCCAGCAGCCAAGGAGGGGGAAAACTGTTTTTT
TRBV15	TRBJ1-6	TRBD1	NA	CATSGGRQGASSPLHF	TGTGCCACCAGCGGAGGGCGACAGGGGGCAAGTTCACCCCTCCACTTT
TRBV4-3	TRBJ1-5	NA	NA	CASSQDYRAVHQPQHF	TGCGCCAGCAGCCAAGACTACAGGGCCGTTCATCAGCCCCAGCATTTT
TRBV5-1	TRBJ2-5	TRBD1	NA	CASSLGQTGMVWETQYF	TGCGCCAGCAGCTTGGGGCAGACAGGGATGGTTTGGGAGACCCAGTACTTC
TRBV2	TRBJ1-2	TRBD1	NA	CASSKDRDGYTF	TGTGCCAGCAGTAAGGACAGGGATGGCTACACCTTC
TRBV7-9	TRBJ1-6	NA	NA	CASSSIYNSPLHF	TGTGCCAGCAGCTCTATCTATAATTCACCCCTCCACTTT
TRBV27	TRBJ2-5	TRBD2	NA	CASSKGTSGETQYF	TGTGCCAGCAGTAAAGGGACTAGCGGAGAGACCCAGTACTTC
TRBV7-9	TRBJ2-3	TRBD2	NA	CASSLGSGGSTDTQYF	TGTGCCAGCAGCTTAGGGAGCGGGGGGAGCACAGATACGCAGTATTTT
TRBV14	TRBJ1-2	NA	NA	CASSLNRNYGYTF	TGTGCCAGCAGCCTTAATCGGAACTATGGCTACACCTTC
TRBV19	TRBJ1-2	NA	NA	CASSIWYRTNYGYTF	TGTGCCAGTAGTATATGGTATCGGACAAACTATGGCTACACCTTC
TRBV6-5	TRBJ2-7	TRBD1	NA	CASSTDRGNLYEQYF	TGTGCCAGCAGCACCGACAGGGGAAATCTGTACGAGCAGTACTTC
TRBV4-2	TRBJ1-2	TRBD1	NA	CASSPFDRDNYGYTF	TGTGCCAGCAGCCCCTTCGACAGGGATAACTATGGCTACACCTTC
TRBV7-6	TRBJ1-2	NA	NA	CASSLGREELGYTF	TGTGCCAGCAGCTTGGGCAGGGAAGAGCTAGGCTACACCTTC
TRBV12-5	TRBJ2-7	NA	NA	CASKDSGLSYEQYF	TGTGCTAGTAAAGACTCAGGACTTTCCTACGAGCAGTACTTC
TRBV9	TRBJ2-7	TRBD1	NA	CASSEGQGVSYEQYF	TGTGCCAGCAGTGAGGGACAGGGGGTTTCCTACGAGCAGTACTTC
TRBV5-1	TRBJ1-1	NA	NA	CASSLWTTNTEAFF	TGCGCCAGCAGCTTGTGGACAACGAACACTGAAGCTTTCTTT
TRBV7-2	TRBJ1-6	NA	NA	CASSTTGVDSPLHF	TGTGCCAGCAGCACCACGGGTGTGGATTCACCCCTCCACTTT
TRBV6-5	TRBJ1-2	TRBD1	NA	CASTETGNYGYTF	TGTGCCAGCACCGAGACAGGGAACTATGGCTACACCTTC
TRBV16	TRBJ1-6	NA	NA	CASSQSGGRKFSYNSPLHF	TGTGCCAGCAGCCAATCGGGGGGGCGCAAATTCTCCTATAATTCACCCCTCCACTTT
TRBV5-1	TRBJ2-1	TRBD2	NA	CASSSGVLGNEQFF	TGCGCCAGCTCAAGCGGGGTTTTGGGAAATGAGCAGTTCTTC
TRBV6-6	TRBJ1-2	TRBD1	NA	CASRGGSYGYTF	TGTGCCAGCCGAGGGGGCTCCTATGGCTACACCTTC
TRBV6-2/TRBV6-3	TRBJ2-7	NA	NA	CASSSVSYEQYF	TGTGCCAGCAGCTCGGTTTCCTACGAGCAGTACTTC
TRBV7-8	TRBJ1-1	NA	NA	CASSLSLMNTEAFF	TGTGCCAGCAGCTTATCGTTAATGAACACTGAAGCTTTCTTT
TRBV27	TRBJ2-3	NA	NA	CASSLPPTQRTGTDTQYF	TGTGCCAGCAGTTTACCCCCGACACAACGAACTGGCACAGATACGCAGTATTTT
TRBV7-6	TRBJ1-1	NA	NA	CASSSDINTEAFF	TGTGCCAGCAGCTCCGACATTAACACTGAAGCTTTCTTT
TRBV27	TRBJ2-7	NA	NA	CASSARSRWEQYF	TGTGCCAGCAGTGCCAGGTCTCGGTGGGAGCAGTACTTC
TRBV1	TRBJ2-2	NA	NA	CTSRGNTSAGELFF	TGCACCAGCAGGGGCAACACTAGCGCCGGGGAGCTGTTTTTT
TRBV5-5	TRBJ1-2	TRBD1	NA	CASTPHGQEHTGYTF	TGTGCCAGCACCCCCCACGGACAGGAGCACACGGGCTACACCTTC
TRBV7-2	TRBJ1-5	NA	NA	CASSLDNYYQPQHF	TGTGCCAGCAGCTTAGATAATTACTATCAGCCCCAGCATTTT
TRBV7-6	TRBJ1-4	NA	NA	CASTPGEKLFF	TGTGCCAGCACCCCCGGTGAAAAACTGTTTTTT
TRBV12-5	TRBJ1-1	NA	NA	CASGPTENTEAFF	TGTGCTAGTGGTCCCACAGAGAACACTGAAGCTTTCTTT
TRBV5-8	TRBJ2-7	TRBD1	once	CASSLFAGGEQYF	TGTGCCAGCAGCTTGTTTGCAGGGGGCGAGCAGTACTTC
TRBV2	TRBJ1-4	NA	NA	CASSEGDSTQTIF	TGTGCCAGCAGTGAAGGAGACAGCACCCAGACCATTTTT
TRBV3-1/TRBV3-2	TRBJ2-7	NA	NA	CASSHPQDEQYF	TGTGCCAGCAGCCATCCTCAGGACGAGCAGTACTTC
TRBV7-8	TRBJ1-5	NA	once	CASSPGRASNQPQHF	TGTGCCAGCAGCCCCGGGCGGGCGTCGAATCAGCCCCAGCATTTT
TRBV5-1	TRBJ2-1	NA	NA	CASSLGGGPYNEQFF	TGCGCCAGCAGCTTGGGCGGGGGCCCCTACAATGAGCAGTTCTTC
TRBV11-2	TRBJ2-2	TRBD2	NA	CASSFSGGADTGELFF	TGTGCCAGCAGCTTTAGCGGGGGGGCCGACACCGGGGAGCTGTTTTTT
TRBV5-5	TRBJ1-2	TRBD1	once	CASSLAAGGAYGYTF	TGTGCCAGCAGCTTGGCGGCAGGGGGCGCCTATGGCTACACCTTC
TRBV5-1	TRBJ2-1	NA	once	CASSVLNEQFF	TGCGCCAGCAGCGTGTTAAATGAGCAGTTCTTC
TRBV6-1	TRBJ2-1	TRBD2	NA	CASSEWLAGAPPSYNEQFF	TGTGCCAGCAGTGAATGGCTAGCGGGGGCGCCCCCCTCCTACAATGAGCAGTTCTTC
TRBV20-1	TRBJ2-7	NA	NA	CSASSGPAYEQYF	TGCAGTGCTAGTTCTGGGCCAGCCTACGAGCAGTACTTC
TRBV19	TRBJ2-1	TRBD2	NA	CASSLIWASGGGEQFF	TGTGCCAGTAGCCTCATTTGGGCTAGCGGGGGCGGTGAGCAGTTCTTC
TRBV4-2	TRBJ2-2	TRBD2	NA	CASSQELAGGTGELFF	TGTGCCAGCAGCCAAGAATTAGCGGGTGGCACCGGGGAGCTGTTTTTT
TRBV3-1/TRBV3-2	TRBJ1-5	NA	NA	CASSQDRFEPQHF	TGTGCCAGCAGCCAAGACAGATTTGAGCCCCAGCATTTT
TRBV4-1	TRBJ1-5	NA	once	CASSQGIAGGSNQPQHF	TGCGCCAGCAGCCAAGGGATAGCTGGTGGTAGCAATCAGCCCCAGCATTTT
TRBV5-1	TRBJ1-2	TRBD1	NA	CASAAGGGYTF	TGCGCCAGCGCGGCAGGGGGTGGCTACACCTTC
TRBV6-1	TRBJ1-6	NA	NA	CASSEDSSYNSPLHF	TGTGCCAGCAGTGAGGACAGCTCCTATAATTCACCCCTCCACTTT
TRBV5-1	TRBJ2-7	TRBD1	NA	CASSVDRLYYEQYF	TGCGCCAGCAGCGTGGACAGGCTATACTACGAGCAGTACTTC
TRBV7-8	TRBJ2-3	NA	NA	CASSLEGWGDTQYF	TGTGCCAGCAGCTTAGAGGGGTGGGGAGATACGCAGTATTTT